The next 10 T cell receptor beta chains were all read from a single sample in a study of blood T cell repertoires in COVID-19. Sequenced by immunoSEQ multiplex PCR; TCRdb stores in-frame clones only, minus some. The sample yields 130,000 to 150,000 clones, 80% to 90% seen once. The sample consisted of peripheral blood. The receptor source for this set is an older woman with COVID-19, enrolled during active disease.

The chain couples TRBV5-4 to TRBJ2-5; the match to TRBD2 covers 7 bases. The CDR3 covers 16 residues. The ends lost 1 base at V and 3 bases at J; junction bases unmatched: 9. Germline CDR1 SGHNT, CDR2 YYREEE (reference sequence). In DNA form, the CDR3 reads TGTGCCAGCAGCTTGAATTGGGCTGCGGGGGAAGAGACCCAGTACTTC. It translates to CASSLNWAAGEETQYF.

The J gene is TRBJ1-1, the V gene TRBV19; D is perhaps TRBD1 (6 bases). V gave up 5 bases and J gave up 1 base, with 17 bases separating them. Germline values: CDR1 LNHDA, CDR2 SQIVND (reference sequence). This CDR3 contains 16 residues. The chain's CDR3 is CASSASRGPGNTEAFF. The CDR3 nucleotides are TGTGCCAGTAGTGCGTCCAGGGGCCCAGGGAACACTGAAGCTTTCTTT.

This clone was detected once. The chain couples TRBV18 to TRBJ1-1; no clear D. The germline gives CDR1 KGHSH, CDR2 LQKENI. V dropped 2 bases and J dropped 6 bases, with 13 bases sitting between them. This CDR3 contains 14 residues. The CDR3 spells CASSPVLLSAEAFF. DNA of the CDR3: TGTGCCAGCTCACCAGTCCTACTAAGTGCTGAAGCTTTCTTT.

The chain recombines TRBV19 with TRBJ1-3; TRBD1 might be the D (5 bases). Between the trimmed V and J ends, which lost 1 base and 0 bases, there was a span of 7 bases. The V gene's germline CDR1 is LNHDA and CDR2 SQIVND (reference sequence). This CDR3 comprises 15 residues. This chain's CDR3 is CASSIGQSSGNTIYF. In DNA form, the CDR3 reads TGTGCCAGTAGTATAGGACAGAGCTCTGGAAACACCATATATTTT.

This clone appeared a few times. V is TRBV10-3 and J is TRBJ2-2; 8 positions match TRBD1. The V gene's germline CDR1 is ENHRY and CDR2 SYGVKD. This CDR3 region has 14 residues. V dropped 8 bases and J dropped 2; count of bases not matched to a gene: 4. The CDR3 loop is CAIGQGTNTGELFF. CDR3 nucleotide sequence: TGTGCCATCGGACAGGGCACTAACACCGGGGAGCTGTTTTTT.

The gene calls are TRBV4-3 and TRBJ1-1; 7 positions agree with TRBD1. The CDR3 is 16 residues long. The germline gives CDR1 LGHNA, CDR2 YSLEER. V shed 0 bases, J shed 7 bases, and the junction held 11 bases outside the gene matches. CDR3: CASSQESDRPNLEAFF. In DNA form, the CDR3 reads TGCGCCAGCAGCCAAGAATCGGACAGGCCTAACCTTGAAGCTTTCTTT.

This clone was seen a single time. The chain links TRBV6-2 or TRBV6-3 to TRBJ2-7; possible D gene TRBD2, 5 bases. Germline-derived CDR1 and CDR2 are MNHEY and SVGEGT. The CDR3 is 18 residues long. Trimming took off 0 bases at V and 1 base at J, with 19 bases between the two ends. The CDR3 nucleotides read TGTGCCAGCAGTTACTCACCGCTAACCGGGGATTTATCCTACGAGCAGTACTTC. As protein: CASSYSPLTGDLSYEQYF.

The rearrangement uses TRBV9 and TRBJ2-1; D uncertain. The germline CDR1 and CDR2 sequences are SGDLS and YYNGEE. The CDR3 has 17 residues. Between the trimmed V and J ends, which lost 2 bases and 0 bases, there was a span of 15 bases. CDR3 sequence: CASSVRSGGGSYNEQFF. CDR3 nucleotides: TGTGCCAGCAGCGTCCGATCTGGCGGCGGCTCCTACAATGAGCAGTTCTTC. The full variable domain, its missing parts supplied by reference TRBV9 and TRBJ2-1, is DSGVTQTPKHLITATGQRVTLRCSPRSGDLSVYWYQQSLDQGLQFLIQYYNGEERAKGNILERFSAQQFPDLHSELNLSSLELGDSALYFCASSVRSGGGSYNEQFFGPGTRLTVL.

This rearrangement joins TRBV18 to TRBJ1-6; the D is unclear. The CDR3 sequence is 15 residues long. Germline CDR1 and CDR2: KGHSH and LQKENI. The ends were cut back, 2 bases at V and 2 bases at J, with 7 bases in the middle. The CDR3 coding sequence is TGTGCCAGCTCACCAACGGGAACCTATAATTCACCCCTCCACTTT. It codes for CASSPTGTYNSPLHF.

The sample holds a few counts of this clone. The chain employs TRBV29-1 and TRBJ1-2, with 12 positions matching TRBD1. The junction had 4 bases not matched to a gene; V was cut back by 5 bases and J by 6 bases. This CDR3 comprises 13 residues. The V gene's germline CDR1 is SQVTM and CDR2 ANQGSEA. CDR3 DNA sequence: TGCAGCGTTCGGGACAGGGGGCCAAATGGCTACACCTTC. Its translation: CSVRDRGPNGYTF.